The present T cell receptor (beta chain) was sequenced within a study of CD8 T cells in Susac syndrome. FACS was used to enrich TEMRA cells, whereas the CD8+ and CD4+ T cells were obtained by negative isolation. This CDR3 comprises 18 residues. Per germline, CDR1 MGHDK and CDR2 SYGVNS. The V gene lost 3 bases and the J gene lost 4 bases, with 21 bases spanning the gap. With random hexamers, reverse transcription was performed on roughly 0.5 to 1 ug of RNA. Amplification of TCR beta CDR3 by immunoSEQ multiplex PCR spanned 54 Vbeta and 13 Jbeta. TCRdb re-derived calls from the immunoSEQ multiplex PCR reads in MiXCR, one entry per CDR3 protein. The sample records about 300,000 distinct CDR3 sequences, 80% to 90% being singletons.

The sample was CD8+ T cells from PBMCs. The chain joins TRBV25-1 to TRBJ2-2; TRBD2 might be the D (6 bases). The sequence was collected from a human donor with multiple sclerosis. The CDR3 DNA reads as TGTGCCAGCAGTGACCCTAAGGCTAGCGAGAGGGGCACCGGGGAGCTGTTTTTT. Protein sequence: CASSDPKASERGTGELFF.